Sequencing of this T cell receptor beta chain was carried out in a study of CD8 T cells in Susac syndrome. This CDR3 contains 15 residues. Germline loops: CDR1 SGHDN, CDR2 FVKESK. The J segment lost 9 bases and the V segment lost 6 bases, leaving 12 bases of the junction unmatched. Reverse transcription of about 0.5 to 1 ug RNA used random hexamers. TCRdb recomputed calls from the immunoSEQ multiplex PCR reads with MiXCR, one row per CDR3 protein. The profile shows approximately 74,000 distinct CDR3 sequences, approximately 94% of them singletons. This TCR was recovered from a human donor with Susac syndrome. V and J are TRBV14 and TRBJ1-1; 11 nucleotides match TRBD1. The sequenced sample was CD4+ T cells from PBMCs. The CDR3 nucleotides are TGTGCCAGCAGTATGGACAGGGGGCGTTTGGGGCAAGCTTTCTTT. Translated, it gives CASSMDRGRLGQAFF.